The clone carrying this TCR beta chain was seen at least ten times. Germline V gene sequence: CDR1 DFQATT, CDR2 SNEGSKA (reference sequence). The V gene lost 0 bases and the J gene lost 4 bases, with 18 bases spanning the gap. The CDR3 runs to 16 residues. The data stem from a study of neurological immune-mediated disorders. The cDNA came from 5'RACE with 10-nucleotide random UMIs. From the 5' RACE reads, TCRdb called clonotypes with MiXCR, one entry per CDR3 protein. The sample lists just under 45,000 distinct CDR3 sequences; about 13% were seen once. Maryland, USA blood bank volunteers served as healthy controls.

The material sequenced was PBMCs. The chain combines TRBV20-1 with TRBJ1-2; D is undetermined. The TCR originated in a female donor in good health. The CDR3 DNA reads as TGCAGTGCTAGAGATGGTAGGGTTGTTCTTGGCTATGGCTACACCTTC. It translates to CSARDGRVVLGYGYTF.